Reported below is one T cell receptor beta chain. This sample is part of a study of blood T cell repertoires in COVID-19. Study context: The cDNA or gDNA used as material had been derived from T cells, B-cell-depleted T cells, or PBMCs.

Measured with immunoSEQ multiplex PCR; TCRdb has only the in-frame clones, and not every one. Counted here are roughly 270,000 clones, 88% occurring once; the ten biggest clones make up about 8.6%. Material for sequencing was peripheral blood. This TCR was recovered from a man younger than 35 with active or convalescent COVID-19.

The CDR3 region is CASSPIIGEGRYREYTEAFF. The CDR3 DNA reads TGTGCCAGCTCACCAATAATTGGGGAGGGTAGGTATCGGGAGTACACTGAAGCTTTCTTT. V is TRBV18 and J is TRBJ1-1; D uncertain. V was clipped by 2 bases and J by 3 bases, with 28 bases between them. Germline lookup yields CDR1 KGHSH and CDR2 LQKENI. The CDR3 extends over 20 amino acids.